These 30 T cell receptor beta chains were sequenced from one sample in a study of CD8+ T cells in alopecia areata. cDNA prepared by RNA extraction and subsequent reverse transcription served as the template for sequencing. The data were produced by immunoSEQ multiplex PCR, yet TCRdb's version contains in-frame clones alone and is incomplete. This table holds hundreds of thousands of clones, 67% found once. The sequences come from CD4+ T cells sorted from blood, collected at week 0. Receptors originate from a human donor with alopecia areata.

The chain carries TRBV4-2 and TRBJ2-1, with 11 bases fitting TRBD2. Germline-derived CDR1 and CDR2 are LGHNA and YNFKEQ. Unmatched junction bases numbered 4, after V lost 4 bases and J lost 5 bases. The CDR3 runs to 15 residues. The CDR3 reads CASSLGGLADNEQFF. The CDR3 DNA reads TGTGCCAGCAGCCTGGGGGGACTAGCGGACAATGAGCAGTTCTTC.

This chain connects TRBV29-1 to TRBJ2-1, with D possibly being TRBD1 (5 bases). V lost 3 bases and J lost 15, with 9 bases in between. The CDR3 loop spans 9 amino acids. CDR1 is SQVTM, CDR2 ANQGSEA, per germline. The CDR3 loop reads CSVDRAVFF. CDR3 bases: TGCAGCGTTGACAGGGCCGTGTTCTTC.

This chain links TRBV2 with TRBJ2-7; D remains unclear. Germline-derived CDR1 and CDR2 are SNHLY and FYNNEI. The CDR3 is 12 amino acids. The V gene lost 4 bases and the J gene lost 2 bases, with 6 bases spanning the gap. The CDR3 DNA reads as TGTGCCAGCAGTGTCGGAGCCTACGAGCAGTACTTC. Translating it yields CASSVGAYEQYF.

As DNA, the CDR3 is TGTGCCAGCAGCCGTACTAGCGGGGTGGTGGACACCGGGGAGCTGTTTTTT. It is translated as CASSRTSGVVDTGELFF. The rearrangement uses TRBV4-2 and TRBJ2-2, with 10 bases fitting TRBD2. Germline loops: CDR1 LGHNA, CDR2 YNFKEQ. This CDR3 contains 17 residues. The J segment lost 3 bases and the V segment lost 4 bases, leaving 8 bases of the junction unmatched.

The chain joins TRBV30 to TRBJ2-5, with 7 bases fitting TRBD2. Germline CDR1 reads GTSNPN; CDR2 reads SVGIG (reference sequence). The J segment lost 7 bases and the V segment lost 5 bases, leaving 10 bases of the junction unmatched. The CDR3 covers 13 residues. CDR3 sequence reads: CAWVPAGRGTQYF. CDR3 in DNA: TGTGCCTGGGTTCCGGCGGGGAGGGGGACCCAGTACTTC.

The chain uses TRBV18 and TRBJ2-3; 8 nucleotides agree with TRBD2. The V and J ends lost 2 bases and 3 bases, in that order; junction bases with no gene match: 4. CDR1 KGHSH and CDR2 LQKENI come from the germline V gene. The CDR3 covers 15 residues. The DNA for the CDR3 is TGTGCCAGCTCACCAACCAGCGGGGGTACAGATACGCAGTATTTT. The encoded protein is CASSPTSGGTDTQYF.

The CDR3: CASSVFDRGGTNREQYF. The CDR3 DNA follows: TGTGCCAGCAGCGTATTCGACAGGGGAGGAACGAATCGCGAGCAGTACTTC. This chain joins TRBV9 and TRBJ2-7; 8 positions agree with TRBD1. The V and J ends lost 1 base and 6 bases, in that order; junction bases with no gene match: 15. Germline assignment: CDR1 SGDLS and CDR2 YYNGEE. This CDR3 has 17 residues. The full variable domain, its missing parts supplied by reference TRBV9 and TRBJ2-7, is DSGVTQTPKHLITATGQRVTLRCSPRSGDLSVYWYQQSLDQGLQFLIQYYNGEERAKGNILERFSAQQFPDLHSELNLSSLELGDSALYFCASSVFDRGGTNREQYFGPGTRLTVT.

This clone has just one count. The V and J genes are TRBV27 and TRBJ1-4; TRBD1 agrees at 7 bases. CDR3 length: 14 amino acids. V lost 5 bases to trimming and J lost 11 bases; unmatched junction nucleotides: 11. The V gene's germline CDR1 is MNHEY and CDR2 SMNVEV (reference sequence). This CDR3 reads CASSTGQAGRKLFF. CDR3 DNA: TGTGCCAGCAGTACCGGACAGGCGGGGAGGAAACTGTTTTTT.

This chain uses TRBV30 with TRBJ2-1; 13 bases map to TRBD2. Losses at the gene ends were 0 bases for V and 5 bases for J; bases not matched to a gene: 4. Germline CDR1 GTSNPN, CDR2 SVGIG (reference sequence). This CDR3 is 16 amino acids long. The CDR3 sequence: CAWSVELAGGNNEQFF. The CDR3 region has the DNA TGTGCCTGGAGTGTAGAACTAGCGGGGGGGAACAATGAGCAGTTCTTC. Variable domain in full (rest from reference TRBV30 and TRBJ2-1): SQTIHQWPATLVQPVGSPLSLECTVEGTSNPNLYWYRQAAGRGLQLLFYSVGIGQISSEVPQNLSASRPQDRQFILSSKKLLLSDSGFYLCAWSVELAGGNNEQFFGPGTRLTVL.

This rearrangement joins TRBV5-1 to TRBJ2-3, with TRBD1 matching over 7 bases. CDR3 length equals 13 residues. Germline V gene lookup returns CDR1 SGHRS and CDR2 YFSETQ. V gave up 4 bases and J gave up 6 bases; unmatched junction bases: 5. The CDR3 here is CASSPDRADTQYF. The CDR3 DNA is TGCGCCAGCAGCCCCGACAGGGCTGATACGCAGTATTTT.

V usage is TRBV5-1 and J usage is TRBJ2-1, with a weak D call TRBD2 (5 bases). The CDR3 extends over 13 amino acids. With 3 bases removed from V and 6 bases from J, the gap between germline ends came to 10 bases. CDR1 SGHRS and CDR2 YFSETQ come from the germline V gene. The CDR3 reads CASSSDSSNEQFF. The CDR3 DNA reads as TGCGCCAGCAGCTCGGACTCGTCCAATGAGCAGTTCTTC. Looking up the rest from reference TRBV5-1 and TRBJ2-1 gives the full variable domain: KAGVTQTPRYLIKTRGQQVTLSCSPISGHRSVSWYQQTPGQGLQFLFEYFSETQRNKGNFPGRFSGRQFSNSRSEMNVSTLELGDSALYLCASSSDSSNEQFFGPGTRLTVL.

This clone was observed a handful of times. The sample holds other DNA sequences that translate to the same CDR3. The genes are TRBV5-1 and TRBJ1-5; 8 nucleotides match TRBD1. CDR1 and CDR2 from the germline V gene are SGHRS and YFSETQ. J lost 5 bases, V lost 3 bases, and 4 bases had no gene match. This CDR3 spans 14 amino acids. CDR3 sequence: CASSSGQGDQPQHF. The CDR3 DNA reads as TGCGCCAGCAGCTCCGGACAGGGAGATCAGCCCCAGCATTTT.

J is TRBJ2-3 and V is TRBV30; D possibly corresponds to TRBD2 (6 bases). V lost 4 bases and J 5 bases, leaving 10 bases between the germline ends. Germline values: CDR1 GTSNPN, CDR2 SVGIG (reference sequence). The CDR3 extends over 12 amino acids. In nucleotides, the CDR3 is TGTGCCTGGATGAGGGGAGGAGATACGCAGTATTTT. The encoded protein is CAWMRGGDTQYF.

The V and J genes are TRBV2 and TRBJ1-5, with D possibly TRBD1 on 5 matching bases. The CDR3 covers 16 residues. Per the germline V gene, CDR1 is SNHLY and CDR2 is FYNNEI. Trimming left V 5 bases short and J 1 base short, with 15 bases between. Here the CDR3 DNA reads TGTGCCAGCAGTCCTTTCAGGGTGAGGAGCAATCAGCCCCAGCATTTT. Protein product: CASSPFRVRSNQPQHF. The full variable domain, with the rest looked up from reference TRBV2 and TRBJ1-5, is EPEVTQTPSHQVTQMGQEVILRCVPISNHLYFYWYRQILGQKVEFLVSFYNNEISEKSEIFDDQFSVERPDGSNFTLKIRSTKLEDSAMYFCASSPFRVRSNQPQHFGDGTRLSIL.

The chain recombines TRBV10-3 with TRBJ1-6, with 7 bases that match TRBD1. Germline V gene sequence: CDR1 ENHRY, CDR2 SYGVKD. Trimming removed 0 bases from V and 10 bases from J; junction bases left unmatched: 15. The CDR3 has 18 amino acids. The chain's CDR3 is CAISESGVGQLLLSPLHF. DNA of the CDR3: TGTGCCATCAGTGAGTCGGGAGTGGGACAGCTTCTTTTGTCACCCCTCCACTTT.

In regard to this clone: The same CDR3 can be traced to other DNA sequences in this sample. V and J are TRBV29-1 and TRBJ1-2; D might be TRBD1 (5 bases). Trimming cost V 7 bases and J 6 bases, with 9 bases left between them. The CDR3 extends over 10 amino acids. Germline assignment: CDR1 SQVTM and CDR2 ANQGSEA. The CDR3 sequence is CSGGEDGYTF. The CDR3 DNA follows: TGCAGCGGGGGGGAGGATGGCTACACCTTC.

Turning to this clone: One end of the junction fails to match germline, which may point to a read error. The rearrangement links TRBV29-1 to TRBJ1-1; D not resolved. Germline CDR1 reads SQVTM; CDR2 reads ANQGSEA. The CDR3 is made up of 12 amino acids. CDR3 in amino acids: CSVRAANIEAFF. CDR3 bases: TGCAGCGTTCGGGCCGCAAACATTGAAGCTTTCTTT.

The chain is built from TRBV5-4 and TRBJ2-1; tentatively, D is TRBD2 (6 bases). This CDR3 contains 16 residues. Trimming cost V 0 bases and J 5 bases, with 15 bases left between them. The germline V gene has CDR1 SGHNT and CDR2 YYREEE (reference sequence). The CDR3 protein is CASSLDPGVRNNEQFF. The CDR3, as DNA: TGTGCCAGCAGCTTGGATCCGGGGGTCCGCAACAATGAGCAGTTCTTC. The variable domain in full, completed from reference TRBV5-4 and TRBJ2-1, reads ETGVTQSPTHLIKTRGQQVTLRCSSQSGHNTVSWYQQALGQGPQFIFQYYREEENGRGNFPPRFSGLQFPNYSSELNVNALELDDSALYLCASSLDPGVRNNEQFFGPGTRLTVL.

As concerns this clone: The same CDR3 also results from other DNA sequences found in this sample. The chain couples TRBV9 to TRBJ2-5; 7 bases are shared with TRBD2. The CDR3 extends over 13 amino acids. Trimming took 2 bases from V and 5 from J; bases not matched to a gene: 3. Per the germline V gene, CDR1 is SGDLS and CDR2 is YYNGEE. This CDR3 reads CASSVRGEETQYF. The CDR3 nucleotides read TGTGCCAGCAGCGTCCGGGGGGAGGAGACCCAGTACTTC.

This clone showed up just once. The sample carries other DNA sequences with the same CDR3. The genes are TRBV7-2 and TRBJ2-1; D not resolved. The CDR3 has 10 amino acids. Deletions cut 2 bases from V and 10 bases from J, with 3 bases between. The germline gives CDR1 SGHTA, CDR2 FQGNSA. The CDR3: CASSLKEQFF. The CDR3 nucleotides read TGTGCCAGCAGCTTAAAGGAGCAGTTCTTC.

The CDR3 is CATSRVPHGEEAQYF. The CDR3, as DNA: TGTGCCACCAGCAGAGTCCCCCACGGGGAGGAGGCCCAGTACTTC. J is TRBJ2-5 and V is TRBV15; D might be TRBD2 (6 bases). This CDR3 has 15 residues. The germline V gene encodes CDR1 LNHNV and CDR2 YYDKDF (reference sequence). V was shortened by 1 base and J by 9 bases, with 18 bases between the two germline ends. Full variable domain (outside the CDR3, taken from reference TRBV15 and TRBJ2-5): DAMVIQNPRYQVTQFGKPVTLSCSQTLNHNVMYWYQQKSSQAPKLLFHYYDKDFNNEADTPDNFQSRRPNTSFCFLDIRSPGLGDTAMYLCATSRVPHGEEAQYFGPGTRLLVL.

This clone was observed a handful of times. V and J are TRBV27 and TRBJ1-6; TRBD1 matches at 9 bases. The CDR3 sequence is 15 residues long. Germline trimming cut 4 bases from V and 9 bases from J; bases unmatched to any gene: 7. In germline, CDR1 is MNHEY, CDR2 SMNVEV (reference sequence). The CDR3 nucleotides are TGTGCCAGCAGTTGGAGTTGGGACAGGGTTTCACCCCTCCACTTT. This sequence encodes CASSWSWDRVSPLHF.

The chain recombines TRBV30 with TRBJ1-1; perhaps TRBD1 as D (6 bases). V dropped 3 bases and J dropped 4 bases, with 12 bases sitting between them. This CDR3 has 13 residues. CDR1 and CDR2 (germline): GTSNPN, SVGIG (reference sequence). CDR3: CAWRGTQGTEAFF. The DNA of the CDR3 is TGTGCCTGGAGAGGGACACAGGGCACTGAAGCTTTCTTT.

The genes are TRBV29-1 and TRBJ2-7, with unresolved D. Germline CDR1 and CDR2: SQVTM and ANQGSEA. Trimming shortened V by 7 bases and J by 6 bases, and 13 bases separated the two germline ends. This CDR3 has 11 residues. The CDR3 nucleotides read TGCAGCGCAGCACGTGAGTTCGAGCAGTACTTC. Protein: CSAAREFEQYF.

The sample holds one count of this clone. The V gene is TRBV11-2, the J gene TRBJ2-1, with D possibly called TRBD1 or TRBD2 (5 bases each). The CDR3 is 15 residues long. V was cut by 8 bases and J by 7 bases, with 21 bases left in between. CDR1 and CDR2 (germline): SGHAT, FQNNGV. The CDR3 region is CASSEGTLWSNEQFF. The DNA for the CDR3 is TGTGCCAGCTCAGAAGGGACCCTTTGGTCGAATGAGCAGTTCTTC.

The rearrangement uses TRBV6-5 and TRBJ2-7; no firm D call. Germline V gene lookup returns CDR1 MNHEY and CDR2 SVGAGI. The CDR3 covers 11 residues. Trimming pared 6 bases from V and 4 bases from J, leaving 7 bases between. The chain's CDR3 is CASRARYEQYF. For the CDR3, the DNA is TGTGCCAGCAGGGCCAGGTACGAGCAGTACTTC.

The chain couples TRBV9 to TRBJ1-6; D remains ambiguous. The CDR3 loop spans 13 amino acids. V lost 6 bases, J lost 10 bases, and 14 bases lay in between. Germline CDR1 reads SGDLS; CDR2 reads YYNGEE. The CDR3 sequence is CASNGERESPLHF. In DNA, the CDR3 is TGTGCCAGCAATGGGGAAAGGGAGTCACCCCTCCACTTT.

The rearrangement joins TRBV10-3 to TRBJ1-6; D is possibly TRBD1 (6 bases). This CDR3 contains 15 residues. In germline, CDR1 is ENHRY, CDR2 SYGVKD. V was clipped by 2 bases and J by 5 bases, with 10 bases between them. The DNA for the CDR3 is TGTGCCATCAGTGAGGAGGACAGCAATAATTCACCCCTCCACTTT. This gives the protein CAISEEDSNNSPLHF.

The chain has TRBV7-2 and TRBJ1-1; no clear D gene. The CDR3 sequence is 13 residues long. Germline CDR1 SGHTA, CDR2 FQGNSA. Trimming cost V 5 bases and J 1 base, with 8 bases left between them. CDR3 bases: TGTGCCAGCAGCGTTAGGGAGAACACTGAAGCTTTCTTT. Encoded protein: CASSVRENTEAFF.

The rearrangement uses TRBV29-1 and TRBJ1-2; D unresolved. The CDR3 consists of 14 residues. In germline, CDR1 is SQVTM, CDR2 ANQGSEA. Trimming cost V 4 bases and J 0 bases, with 12 bases left between them. Here the CDR3 reads CSVVHISSNYGYTF. Here the CDR3 DNA reads TGCAGCGTTGTACACATCTCATCTAACTATGGCTACACCTTC.